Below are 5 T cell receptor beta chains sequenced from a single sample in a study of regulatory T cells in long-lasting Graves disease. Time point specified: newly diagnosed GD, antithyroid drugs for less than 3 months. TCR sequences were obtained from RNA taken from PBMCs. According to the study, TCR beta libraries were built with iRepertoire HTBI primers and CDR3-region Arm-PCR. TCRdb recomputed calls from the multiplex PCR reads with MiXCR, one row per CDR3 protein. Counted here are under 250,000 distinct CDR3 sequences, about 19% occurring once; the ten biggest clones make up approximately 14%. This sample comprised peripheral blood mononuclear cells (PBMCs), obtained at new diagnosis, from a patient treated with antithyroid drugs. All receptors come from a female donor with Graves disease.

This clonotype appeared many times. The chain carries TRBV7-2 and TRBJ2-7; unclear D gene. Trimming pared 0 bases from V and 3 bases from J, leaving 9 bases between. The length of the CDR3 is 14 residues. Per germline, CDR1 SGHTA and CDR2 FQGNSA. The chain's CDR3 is CASSLAGGNYEQYF. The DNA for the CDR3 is TGTGCCAGCAGCTTAGCAGGCGGCAACTACGAGCAGTACTTC. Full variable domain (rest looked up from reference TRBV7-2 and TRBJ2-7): GAGVSQSPSNKVTEKGKDVELRCDPISGHTALYWYRQSLGQGLEFLIYFQGNSAPDKSGLPSDRFSAERTGGSVSTLTIQRTQQEDSAVYLCASSLAGGNYEQYFGPGTRLTVT.

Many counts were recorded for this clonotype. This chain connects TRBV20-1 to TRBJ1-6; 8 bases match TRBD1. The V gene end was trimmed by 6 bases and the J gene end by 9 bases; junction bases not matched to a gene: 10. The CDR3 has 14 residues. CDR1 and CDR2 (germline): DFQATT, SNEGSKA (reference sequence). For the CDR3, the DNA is TGCAGTGCCCTACTAGACAGGGGTGGTTCACCCCTCCACTTT. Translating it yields CSALLDRGGSPLHF.

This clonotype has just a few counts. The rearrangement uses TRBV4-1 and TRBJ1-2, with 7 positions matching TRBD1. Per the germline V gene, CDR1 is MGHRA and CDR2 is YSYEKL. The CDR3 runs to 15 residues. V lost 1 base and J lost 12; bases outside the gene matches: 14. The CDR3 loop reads CASSQGTGGLRRDTF. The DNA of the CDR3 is TGCGCCAGCAGCCAAGGGACAGGAGGATTAAGGAGAGACACCTTC.

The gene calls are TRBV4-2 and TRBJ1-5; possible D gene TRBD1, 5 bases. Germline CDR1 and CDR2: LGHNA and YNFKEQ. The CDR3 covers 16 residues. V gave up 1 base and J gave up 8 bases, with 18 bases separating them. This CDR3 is CASSQVPGTEDKPQHF. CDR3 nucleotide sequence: TGTGCCAGCAGCCAAGTACCGGGGACGGAAGACAAGCCCCAGCATTTT.

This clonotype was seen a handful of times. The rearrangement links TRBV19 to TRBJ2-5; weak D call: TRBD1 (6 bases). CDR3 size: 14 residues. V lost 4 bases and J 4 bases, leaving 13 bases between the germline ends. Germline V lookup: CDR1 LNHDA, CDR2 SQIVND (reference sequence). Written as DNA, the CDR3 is TGTGCCAGTAGTACCTTGGGGGCCGGAGAGACCCAGTACTTC. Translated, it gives CASSTLGAGETQYF. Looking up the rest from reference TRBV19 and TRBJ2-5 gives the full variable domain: DGGITQSPKYLFRKEGQNVTLSCEQNLNHDAMYWYRQDPGQGLRLIYYSQIVNDFQKGDIAEGYSVSREKKESFPLTVTSAQKNPTAFYLCASSTLGAGETQYFGPGTRLLVL.